A selection of T cell receptor beta chains follows, all from one sample in a study of blood T cell repertoires in COVID-19. TCRdb's copy holds only in-frame clones and misses some; the assay was immunoSEQ multiplex PCR. The sample has about 49,000 clones, about four fifths seen once. The sequenced sample was peripheral blood. The source is an elderly woman with COVID-19, enrolled during active disease. CDR3s include the opening cysteine and the closing phenylalanine or tryptophan. A D gene is named only where the DNA matches it firmly. A row's size may be missing; if present it is once, few, many or a size class.

clone_size	v_call	d_call	j_call	cdr3_nt	cdr3_aa
.	TRBV27	TRBD2	TRBJ2-7	TGTGCCAGCAGTGCGCAAACCGGGACTAGTTTACGCGAGCAGTACTTC	CASSAQTGTSLREQYF
.	TRBV3-1/TRBV3-2	TRBD2	TRBJ2-3	TGTGCCAGCAGCGAAGGGACTACTGCGCAGTATTTT	CASSEGTTAQYF
.	TRBV2	.	TRBJ1-4	TGTGCCAGAGCGACAGGCGGAACTAATGAAAAACTGTTTTTT	CARATGGTNEKLFF
.	TRBV7-7	.	TRBJ2-2	TGTGCTAGCAGCTTAGCATCCAGGAGACAGAGCGGGGAGCTGTTTTTT	CASSLASRRQSGELFF
.	TRBV9	.	TRBJ2-2	TGTGCCAGCAGCGTAGCCTCAGACACCGGGGAGCTGTTTTTT	CASSVASDTGELFF
.	TRBV6-2/TRBV6-3	TRBD1	TRBJ2-7	TGTGCCAGCAGTTACGTCGGACAGGGGGCGGAGCAGTACTTC	CASSYVGQGAEQYF
.	TRBV27	.	TRBJ2-2	TGTGCCAGCAGTGGACTCGGACGCGGGGAGCTGTTTTTT	CASSGLGRGELFF
.	TRBV10-3	TRBD2	TRBJ2-2	TGTGCCATCAGTGGATTTTCGGGAGGTGGCACCGGGGAGCTGTTTTTT	CAISGFSGGGTGELFF
.	TRBV27	TRBD2	TRBJ2-7	TGTGCCAGCAGTTTAGCCCCGGGGGGTACCTACGAGCAGTACTTC	CASSLAPGGTYEQYF
.	TRBV3-1/TRBV3-2	.	TRBJ1-1	TGTGCCAGCAGCCAAATCCGATCGGGGGGCACTGAAGCTTTCTTT	CASSQIRSGGTEAFF
.	TRBV2	.	TRBJ2-1	TGTGCCAGCAGTGGGGACTCCGACTACAATGAGCAGTTCTTC	CASSGDSDYNEQFF
.	TRBV18	TRBD1	TRBJ2-3	TGTGCCAGCTCACGGGACAGGGCGGCAGATACGCAGTATTTT	CASSRDRAADTQYF
.	TRBV7-2	TRBD1	TRBJ1-5	TGTGCCAGCAGCATAGGACAGGGGCGTTGGCCCCAGCATTTT	CASSIGQGRWPQHF
.	TRBV6-4	.	TRBJ2-2	TGTGCCAGCAGTGGCCAGGGGACCGGGGAGCTGTTTTTT	CASSGQGTGELFF
.	TRBV19	TRBD1	TRBJ1-1	TGTGCCACCCGGACAGGCGGTACTGAAGCTTTCTTT	CATRTGGTEAFF
once	TRBV19	TRBD2	TRBJ2-5	TGTGCCAGTAGTATAGGGGAAACTAGCGGGAGGAAGACCCAGTACTTC	CASSIGETSGRKTQYF
.	TRBV18	.	TRBJ2-1	TGTGCCAGCTCACCTCTCCCTAGGAGCTCCTACAATGAGCAGTTCTTC	CASSPLPRSSYNEQFF
.	TRBV4-2	TRBD2	TRBJ2-1	TGTGCCAGCAGCCCCAATGGCGGTGACGGGAGGACCCACTCCTACAATGAGCAGTTCTTC	CASSPNGGDGRTHSYNEQFF
.	TRBV5-8	.	TRBJ1-2	TGTGCCAGCAGCTTGAACATCTATGGCTACACCTTC	CASSLNIYGYTF
few	TRBV2	TRBD1	TRBJ1-6	TGTGCCAGCAAGGGAGAGGGGGCCGAGTCACCCCTCCACTTT	CASKGEGAESPLHF
few	TRBV6-1	.	TRBJ2-7	TGTGCCAGCAGTGATGATGCGCGGGCAAGTTACGAGCAGTACTTC	CASSDDARASYEQYF
few	TRBV6-5	TRBD1	TRBJ1-1	TGTGCCAGCAGTACCCTTGGGACAGCCACTGAAGCTTTCTTT	CASSTLGTATEAFF
.	TRBV7-3	TRBD1	TRBJ2-5	TGTGCCAGCAGCCGGACAGGGGCTCTGGAGACCCAGTACTTC	CASSRTGALETQYF
few	TRBV18	.	TRBJ1-3	TGTGCCAGCTCCCCGATGGCGGGTATAGGAAGCTCTGGAAACACCATATATTTT	CASSPMAGIGSSGNTIYF
.	TRBV7-3	TRBD1	TRBJ2-5	TGTGCCAGCAGGGACAGGGGGGAGACCCAGTACTTC	CASRDRGETQYF
.	TRBV27	.	TRBJ2-3	TGTGCCAGCAGTTTATCGACTTCAAACAGGGCAGATACGCAGTATTTT	CASSLSTSNRADTQYF
.	TRBV5-3	TRBD2	TRBJ2-2	TGTGCCAGAAGCTTGCCCCGGGGCGGGACTAGCGGGAGCGACACCGGGGAGCTGTTTTTT	CARSLPRGGTSGSDTGELFF
.	TRBV7-2	.	TRBJ2-1	TGTGCCAGCAGACCCCCGGAGGACCGCTCCTACAATGAGCAGTTCTTC	CASRPPEDRSYNEQFF
.	TRBV7-2	.	TRBJ2-2	TGTGCCAGCAGATTACAGGGCTACACCGGGGAGCTGTTTTTT	CASRLQGYTGELFF
.	TRBV24-1	TRBD2	TRBJ2-3	TGTGCCACCAGTGTTGGGACTAGCGGCACAGATACGCAGTATTTT	CATSVGTSGTDTQYF
.	TRBV27	.	TRBJ2-7	TGTGCCAGCAGTTTATGGGTCCGGGAGTGCGACGAGCAGTACTTC	CASSLWVRECDEQYF
.	TRBV5-1	TRBD2	TRBJ2-7	TGCGCCAGCAGCAGACTAGCGGACTTTTACGAGCAGTACTTC	CASSRLADFYEQYF
.	TRBV2	.	TRBJ2-1	TGTGCCAGCAGCTATACAGGGTTAAGCTCCTACAATGAGCAGTTCTTC	CASSYTGLSSYNEQFF
.	TRBV5-1	TRBD2	TRBJ2-2	TGCGCCAGCAGCTTAGGGACTAGCGGAAAGCGGGCAGGGGAGCTGTTTTTT	CASSLGTSGKRAGELFF
.	TRBV11-3	TRBD1	TRBJ2-3	TGTGCCAGCAGCCTACAGGGGGGTAACACAGATACGCAGTATTTT	CASSLQGGNTDTQYF
few	TRBV30	TRBD2	TRBJ2-1	TGTGCCTGGAGCCTAGGACTAGCGGGAGCTAATGAGCAGTTCTTC	CAWSLGLAGANEQFF
.	TRBV4-1	TRBD2	TRBJ2-1	TGCGCCAGCAGCCAAATAGCGGGAGGTGGCAATGAGCAGTTCTTC	CASSQIAGGGNEQFF
few	TRBV4-2	TRBD2	TRBJ2-1	TGTGCCAGCAGCCAAGCGACTAGCGGGGTGTATGAGCAGTTCTTC	CASSQATSGVYEQFF
.	TRBV28	TRBD1	TRBJ2-2	TGTGCCAGCAGTTCACCACGTACAGGGGGCGGTAGGAACACCGGGGAGCTGTTTTTT	CASSSPRTGGGRNTGELFF
.	TRBV19	TRBD1	TRBJ1-6	TGTGCCACCACGCCGGGACAGGGAATAGGACCCCTCCACTTT	CATTPGQGIGPLHF
.	TRBV5-5	.	TRBJ1-5	TGTGCCAGCAGCTTTACCGGGAGTCAGCCCCAGCATTTT	CASSFTGSQPQHF
.	TRBV9	.	TRBJ2-1	TGTGCCAGCAGCGTAGGTTCGGGACAAATCCAATCAATCTACAATGAGCAGTTCTTC	CASSVGSGQIQSIYNEQFF
.	TRBV6-5	.	TRBJ2-7	TGTGCCAGCTCCCCCGGGGGCGAGCAGTACTTC	CASSPGGEQYF
.	TRBV5-1	TRBD1	TRBJ2-1	TGCGCCAGCAGCGCACCGGGACAGGCTAACAATGAGCAGTTCTTC	CASSAPGQANNEQFF
.	TRBV11-1	TRBD2	TRBJ2-7	TGTGCCAGCAGCTCGAGCGGGAGGGTCAACGAGCAGTACTTC	CASSSSGRVNEQYF
.	TRBV6-5	TRBD1	TRBJ1-2	TGTGCCAGCAGTCGGGACAGGGACTATGGCTACACCTTC	CASSRDRDYGYTF
.	TRBV7-9	TRBD2	TRBJ2-6	TGTGCCAGCAGCCTCCTTGGTAGCGGGAGGGCCTATGGGGCCAACGTCCTGACTTTC	CASSLLGSGRAYGANVLTF
.	TRBV7-2	.	TRBJ2-1	TGTGCCGGCAGGGGGGCGGGAGGTTACAATGAGCAGTTCTTC	CAGRGAGGYNEQFF
.	TRBV15	.	TRBJ1-2	TGTGCCACCAGCACCGGGGACAACCAAGGTGGCTACACCTTC	CATSTGDNQGGYTF
few	TRBV4-2	.	TRBJ2-7	TGTGCCAGCAGCCAAGGTGGGATCAGCGGGTTCGATGAGCAGTACTTC	CASSQGGISGFDEQYF
.	TRBV18	.	TRBJ1-1	TGTGCCAGCTCCCTCGACCTAACAGGCGGCGCTGAAGCTTTCTTT	CASSLDLTGGAEAFF
few	TRBV7-9	TRBD1	TRBJ1-4	TGTGCCAGCAGCCCTCAGACAGGGGGGTATGAAAAACTGTTTTTT	CASSPQTGGYEKLFF
once	TRBV7-6	TRBD2	TRBJ2-7	TGTGCCAGCAGCCGACCGGAGGGACTAGCGGGGGACTACGAGCAGTACTTC	CASSRPEGLAGDYEQYF
.	TRBV7-6	.	TRBJ1-5	TGTGCCAGCAGCTTAGATCAAGGAGTCAATCAGCCCCAGCATTTT	CASSLDQGVNQPQHF
.	TRBV2	.	TRBJ2-3	TGTGCCAGTCCCCCCGGGGGGGGACAGAATACAGATACGCAGTATTTT	CASPPGGGQNTDTQYF
.	TRBV27	TRBD1	TRBJ2-7	TGTGCCAGCAGTTCCCGGGACAGCAAAGTGGCCTACGAGCAGTACTTC	CASSSRDSKVAYEQYF
.	TRBV18	TRBD2	TRBJ2-7	TGTGCCAGCTCACAGACTAGCGGGATATCCTACGAGCAGTACTTC	CASSQTSGISYEQYF
few	TRBV3-1/TRBV3-2	.	TRBJ1-4	TGTGCCAGCAGCCTGGGGGGGGAACCTAATGAAAAACTGTTTTTT	CASSLGGEPNEKLFF